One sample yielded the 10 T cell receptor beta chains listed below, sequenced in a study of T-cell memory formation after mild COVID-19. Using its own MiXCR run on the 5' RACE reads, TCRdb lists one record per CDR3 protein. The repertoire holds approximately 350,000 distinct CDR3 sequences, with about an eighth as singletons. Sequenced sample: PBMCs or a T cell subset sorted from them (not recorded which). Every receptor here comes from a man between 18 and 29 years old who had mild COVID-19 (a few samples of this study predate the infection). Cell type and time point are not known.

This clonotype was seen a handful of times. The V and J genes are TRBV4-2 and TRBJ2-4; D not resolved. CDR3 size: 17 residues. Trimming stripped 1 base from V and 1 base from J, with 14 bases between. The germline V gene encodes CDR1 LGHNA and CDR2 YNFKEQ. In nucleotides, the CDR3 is TGTGCCAGCAGCCAAGGGGCCTTAAAGACGGCCAAAAACATTCAGTACTTC. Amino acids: CASSQGALKTAKNIQYF.

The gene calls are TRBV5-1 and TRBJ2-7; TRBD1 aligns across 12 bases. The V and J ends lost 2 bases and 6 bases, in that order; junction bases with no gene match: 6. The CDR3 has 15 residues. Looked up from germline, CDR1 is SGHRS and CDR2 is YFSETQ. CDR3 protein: CASSFGTGGSGEQYV. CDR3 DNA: TGCGCCAGCAGCTTTGGGACAGGGGGCTCGGGCGAGCAGTACGTC.

The CDR3 spells CASSPRWTSGAGGTDTQYF. CDR3 coding DNA: TGTGCCAGCAGCCCAAGGTGGACTAGCGGGGCGGGGGGCACAGATACGCAGTATTTT. V is TRBV11-2 and J is TRBJ2-3, with 12 bases identical to TRBD2. This CDR3 region has 19 residues. V lost 5 bases to trimming and J lost 1 base; unmatched junction nucleotides: 13. Germline V gene sequence: CDR1 SGHAT, CDR2 FQNNGV.

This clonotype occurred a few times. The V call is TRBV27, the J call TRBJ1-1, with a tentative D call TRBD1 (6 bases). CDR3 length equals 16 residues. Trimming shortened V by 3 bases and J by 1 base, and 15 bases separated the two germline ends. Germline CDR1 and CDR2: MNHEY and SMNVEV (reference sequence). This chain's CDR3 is CASSLGWGHPNTEAFF. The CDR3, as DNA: TGTGCCAGCAGTTTGGGGTGGGGACACCCGAACACTGAAGCTTTCTTT.

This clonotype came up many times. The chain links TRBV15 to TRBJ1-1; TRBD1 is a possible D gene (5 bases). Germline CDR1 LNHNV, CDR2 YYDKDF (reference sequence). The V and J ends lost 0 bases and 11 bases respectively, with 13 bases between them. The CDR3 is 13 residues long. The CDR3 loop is CATSRDGAGLAFF. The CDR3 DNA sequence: TGTGCCACCAGCAGAGATGGGGCTGGCTTGGCTTTCTTT. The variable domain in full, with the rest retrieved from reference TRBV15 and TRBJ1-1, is DAMVIQNPRYQVTQFGKPVTLSCSQTLNHNVMYWYQQKSSQAPKLLFHYYDKDFNNEADTPDNFQSRRPNTSFCFLDIRSPGLGDTAMYLCATSRDGAGLAFFGQGTRLTVV.

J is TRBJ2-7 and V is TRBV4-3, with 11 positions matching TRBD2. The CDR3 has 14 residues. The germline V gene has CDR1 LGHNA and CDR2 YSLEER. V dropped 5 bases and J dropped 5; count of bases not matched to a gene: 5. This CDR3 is CASSETSGTDEQYF. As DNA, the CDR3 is TGCGCCAGCAGCGAGACTAGCGGGACAGACGAGCAGTACTTC.

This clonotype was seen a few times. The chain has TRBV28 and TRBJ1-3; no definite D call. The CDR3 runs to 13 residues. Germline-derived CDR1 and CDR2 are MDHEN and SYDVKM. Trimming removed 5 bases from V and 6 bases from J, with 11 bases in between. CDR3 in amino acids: CASSPGMVNTIYF. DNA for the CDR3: TGTGCCAGCAGTCCTGGGATGGTAAACACCATATATTTT.

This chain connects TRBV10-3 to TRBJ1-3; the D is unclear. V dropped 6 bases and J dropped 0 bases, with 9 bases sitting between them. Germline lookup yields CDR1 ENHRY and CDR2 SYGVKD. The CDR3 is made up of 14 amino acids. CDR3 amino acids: CAIRTVVSGNTIYF. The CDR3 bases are TGTGCCATCAGAACGGTGGTCTCTGGAAACACCATATATTTT.

CDR3 in amino acids: CASSYRRGRAEAFF. The DNA of the CDR3 is TGTGCCAGCAGTTACCGCCGGGGGAGGGCTGAAGCTTTCTTT. The genes are TRBV28 and TRBJ1-1, with a possible D match to TRBD1 (5 bases). The CDR3 runs 14 residues. CDR1 is MDHEN and CDR2 is SYDVKM in the germline V gene. V was trimmed by 4 bases and J by 6 bases, leaving 15 bases between them.

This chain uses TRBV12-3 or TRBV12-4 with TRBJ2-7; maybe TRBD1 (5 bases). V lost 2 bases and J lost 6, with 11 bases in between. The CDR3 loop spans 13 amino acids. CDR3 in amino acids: CASSLLRGSEQYV. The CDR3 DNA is TGTGCCAGCAGTTTACTTAGGGGATCCGAGCAGTACGTC.